Reported below is one TCR beta chain. Measured with immunoSEQ multiplex PCR; TCRdb has only the in-frame clones, and not every one. The table lists approximately 50,000 clones, roughly 90% of them singletons, with around 30% in the top ten. The record originates from a study of blood T cell repertoires in COVID-19. For the study at large: Specimens from acute and convalescent COVID-19 originated in the United States, Italy and Spain. In each case, the material was cDNA or gDNA derived from T cells, B-cell-depleted T cells, or PBMCs.

Trimming shortened V by 1 base and J by 2 bases, and 9 bases separated the two germline ends. There are 14 residues in the CDR3. Germline CDR1 MGHRA, CDR2 YSYEKL. Specimen: peripheral blood. The clonotype was recovered from a woman aged 80 or over with acute or convalescent COVID-19. The chain is built from TRBV4-1 and TRBJ2-7; no definite D call. The CDR3 region is CASSQALGTYEQYF. CDR3 in DNA: TGCGCCAGCAGCCAAGCTCTGGGCACCTACGAGCAGTACTTC.